This T cell receptor (beta chain) was sequenced during a study of shared clonotypes between healthy human individuals. Study conclusions and caveats: The sampled material consisted only of blood, and tissue repertoires are likely to differ.

This clone was observed a handful of times. Antigen unknown. V lost 3 bases, J lost 7 bases, and 6 bases stayed unmatched. The CDR3 extends over 14 amino acids. Germline loops: CDR1 MNHEY, CDR2 SMNVEV (reference sequence). The table came from immunoSEQ multiplex PCR; TCRdb's copy has only in-frame clones and leaves some out. The sample carries roughly 300,000 clones, more than 75% recorded once. V usage is TRBV27 and J usage is TRBJ1-5; 7 bases are shared with TRBD1. Sample: memory CD8+ T cells sorted from blood. Subset of the sample: CD45RO+ cells pooled with CCR7-negative TemRA cells. This receptor was identified in a man aged 18 to 30 in good health. DNA of the CDR3: TGTGCCAGCAGTTTGCAGGGGGAGAGACAGCCCCAGCATTTT. Its translation is CASSLQGERQPQHF.